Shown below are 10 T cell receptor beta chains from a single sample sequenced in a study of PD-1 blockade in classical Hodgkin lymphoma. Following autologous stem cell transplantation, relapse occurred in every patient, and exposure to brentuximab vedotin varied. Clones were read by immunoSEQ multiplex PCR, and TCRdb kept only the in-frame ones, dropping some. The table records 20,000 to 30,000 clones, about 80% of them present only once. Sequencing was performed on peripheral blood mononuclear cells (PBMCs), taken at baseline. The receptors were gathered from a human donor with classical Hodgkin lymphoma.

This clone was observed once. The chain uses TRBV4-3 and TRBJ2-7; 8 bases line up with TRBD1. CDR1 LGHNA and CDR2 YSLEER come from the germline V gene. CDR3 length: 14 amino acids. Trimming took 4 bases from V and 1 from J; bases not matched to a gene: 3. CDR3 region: CASSLGQGSYEQYF. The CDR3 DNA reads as TGCGCCAGCAGCCTTGGACAGGGTTCCTACGAGCAGTACTTC.

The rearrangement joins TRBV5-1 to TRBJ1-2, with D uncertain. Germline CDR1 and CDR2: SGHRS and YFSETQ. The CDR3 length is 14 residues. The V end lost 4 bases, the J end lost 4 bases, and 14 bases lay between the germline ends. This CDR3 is CASSIGGGSYGYTF. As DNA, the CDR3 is TGCGCCAGCAGCATCGGTGGTGGATCCTATGGCTACACCTTC.

The CDR3 bases are TGTGCCAGTAGTAGGTCCGTGGGTCCTGAGCAGTTCTTC. This sequence encodes CASSRSVGPEQFF. The chain recombines TRBV19 with TRBJ2-1; unclear D gene. Germline values: CDR1 LNHDA, CDR2 SQIVND (reference sequence). The CDR3 consists of 13 residues. Trimming cost V 4 bases and J 9 bases, with 13 bases left between them.

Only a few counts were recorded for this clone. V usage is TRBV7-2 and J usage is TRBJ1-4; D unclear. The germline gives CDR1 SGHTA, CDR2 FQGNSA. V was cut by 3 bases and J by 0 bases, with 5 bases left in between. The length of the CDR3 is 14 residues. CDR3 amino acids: CASSFQATNEKLFF. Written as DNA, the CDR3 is TGTGCCAGCAGCTTTCAAGCAACTAATGAAAAACTGTTTTTT.

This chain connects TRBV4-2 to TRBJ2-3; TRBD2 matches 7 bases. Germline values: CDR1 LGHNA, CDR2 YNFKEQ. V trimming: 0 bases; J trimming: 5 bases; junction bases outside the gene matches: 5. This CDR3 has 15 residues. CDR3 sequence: CASSQEASGKDTQYF. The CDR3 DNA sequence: TGTGCCAGCAGCCAAGAAGCTAGCGGAAAAGATACGCAGTATTTT.

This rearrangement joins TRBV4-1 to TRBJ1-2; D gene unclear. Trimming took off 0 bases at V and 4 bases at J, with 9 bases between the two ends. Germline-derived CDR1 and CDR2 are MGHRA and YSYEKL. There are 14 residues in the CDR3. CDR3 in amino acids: CASSQDGQIYGYTF. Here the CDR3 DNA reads TGCGCCAGCAGCCAAGATGGCCAGATCTATGGCTACACCTTC.

CDR3 nucleotide sequence: TGTGCCAGCAGCCGCATTCAGGGAAAACTGTTTTTT. Protein sequence: CASSRIQGKLFF. V usage is TRBV28 and J usage is TRBJ1-4; D is perhaps TRBD1 (5 bases). V was shortened by 6 bases and J by 10 bases, with 12 bases between the two germline ends. Germline V gene lookup returns CDR1 MDHEN and CDR2 SYDVKM. The CDR3 is 12 residues long.

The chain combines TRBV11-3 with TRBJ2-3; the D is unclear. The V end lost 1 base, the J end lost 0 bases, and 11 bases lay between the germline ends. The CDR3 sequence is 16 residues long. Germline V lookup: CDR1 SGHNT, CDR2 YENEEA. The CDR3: CASSLGTIGSTDTQYF. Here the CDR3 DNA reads TGTGCCAGCAGCTTAGGTACCATAGGTAGCACAGATACGCAGTATTTT.

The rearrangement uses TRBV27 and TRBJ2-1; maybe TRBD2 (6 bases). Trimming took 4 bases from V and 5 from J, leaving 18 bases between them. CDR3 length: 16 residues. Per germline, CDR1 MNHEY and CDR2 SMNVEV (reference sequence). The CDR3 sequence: CASSSFAAGLNNEQFF. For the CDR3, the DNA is TGTGCCAGCAGTTCCTTCGCCGCGGGACTCAACAATGAGCAGTTCTTC.

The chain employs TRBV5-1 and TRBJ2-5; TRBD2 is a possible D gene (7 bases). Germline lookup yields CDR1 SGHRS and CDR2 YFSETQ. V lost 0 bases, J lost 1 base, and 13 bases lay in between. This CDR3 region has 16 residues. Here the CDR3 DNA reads TGCGCCAGCAGCTTGGAAGCGGGACAAATCCAAGAGACCCAGTACTTC. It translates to CASSLEAGQIQETQYF.